The next 10 T cell receptor beta chains were all read from a single sample in a study of blood T cell repertoires in COVID-19. Generated by immunoSEQ multiplex PCR, the TCRdb table keeps only in-frame clones and is missing some. This table has 70,000 or so clones, roughly four fifths appearing once. The sequencing sample was made of peripheral blood. Source of these receptors: a man aged 70 or older with acute or convalescent COVID-19.

This clone was observed a handful of times. J is TRBJ1-3 and V is TRBV28; 7 nucleotides line up with TRBD1. Unmatched junction bases numbered 8, after V lost 9 bases and J lost 0 bases. The CDR3 spans 15 residues. CDR1 and CDR2 (germline): MDHEN, SYDVKM. This chain's CDR3 is CASHRDSYSGNTIYF. The DNA of the CDR3 is TGTGCCAGTCACCGGGACAGTTACTCTGGAAACACCATATATTTT.

The genes are TRBV6-6 and TRBJ2-1, with TRBD2 identical over 12 bases. The ends lost 2 bases at V and 9 bases at J; junction bases unmatched: 5. The CDR3 spans 15 residues. Per germline, CDR1 MNHNY and CDR2 SVGAGI (reference sequence). The chain's CDR3 is CASSYTSSGRGEQFF. The CDR3 DNA is TGTGCCAGCAGTTACACGTCTAGCGGGAGGGGTGAGCAGTTCTTC.

This clone was detected a few times. V usage is TRBV14 and J usage is TRBJ2-1; D uncertain. The CDR3 has 11 amino acids. Per germline, CDR1 SGHDN and CDR2 FVKESK. V lost 4 bases and J lost 8, with 6 bases in between. CDR3 sequence (DNA): TGTGCCAGCAGCCCAGGATATGAGCAGTTCTTC. Amino acids: CASSPGYEQFF.

V and J are TRBV15 and TRBJ2-3; 9 bases align to TRBD2. Germline V CDR1 and CDR2: LNHNV, YYDKDF (reference sequence). The J segment lost 2 bases and the V segment lost 5 bases, leaving 5 bases of the junction unmatched. The CDR3 length is 15 residues. The CDR3 here is CATSALAGFTDTQYF. CDR3 bases: TGTGCCACCAGCGCCCTAGCGGGGTTCACAGATACGCAGTATTTT.

V usage is TRBV10-3 and J usage is TRBJ1-3; 7 bases fit TRBD1. After removal of 5 bases from V and 0 bases from J, the junction contained 10 bases not matched to a gene. CDR3 length equals 17 residues. Per the germline V gene, CDR1 is ENHRY and CDR2 is SYGVKD. The CDR3 coding sequence is TGTGCCATCAGTCACTCAGGGGGACGGAACTCTGGAAACACCATATATTTT. Protein product: CAISHSGGRNSGNTIYF.

This sequence joins TRBV7-3 and TRBJ2-5; TRBD1 matches at 9 bases. Germline V gene lookup returns CDR1 SGHTA and CDR2 FQGTGA. The V gene end was trimmed by 5 bases and the J gene end by 3 bases; junction bases not matched to a gene: 4. The CDR3 has 14 amino acids. CDR3 in amino acids: CASSQGTGKETQYF. The CDR3 DNA is TGTGCCAGCAGCCAAGGGACAGGGAAAGAGACCCAGTACTTC.

The chain carries TRBV28 and TRBJ1-1; a possible D gene is TRBD1 (6 bases). CDR1 and CDR2 from the germline V gene are MDHEN and SYDVKM. V dropped 10 bases and J dropped 11 bases, with 20 bases sitting between them. The CDR3 loop spans 12 amino acids. The CDR3 DNA reads as TGTGCCACCCGGGGGGGCGAGTTGCGGGCTTTCTTT. It specifies CATRGGELRAFF.

V gene TRBV6-2 or TRBV6-3 combines with J gene TRBJ2-5; TRBD2 aligns across 12 bases. This CDR3 has 16 residues. Germline-derived CDR1 and CDR2 are MNHEY and SVGEGT. The junction had 10 bases not matched to a gene; V was cut back by 6 bases and J by 5 bases. CDR3 amino acids: CASSRPTSGSPETQYF. Written as DNA, the CDR3 is TGTGCCAGCAGCCGTCCGACTAGCGGGAGTCCTGAGACCCAGTACTTC.

This clone has more than one count but fewer than ten. The CDR3 reads CASSPSRQNYEQYF. CDR3 nucleotides: TGTGCCAGCTCACCAAGCAGACAGAACTACGAGCAGTACTTC. The J gene is TRBJ2-7, the V gene TRBV18, with D possibly being TRBD1 (5 bases). The V and J ends lost 2 bases and 3 bases respectively, with 11 bases between them. CDR3 size: 14 residues. The V gene's germline CDR1 is KGHSH and CDR2 LQKENI. The entire variable domain, with the rest obtained from reference TRBV18 and TRBJ2-7, is as follows: NAGVMQNPRHLVRRRGQEARLRCSPMKGHSHVYWYRQLPEEGLKFMVYLQKENIIDESGMPKERFSAEFPKEGPSILRIQQVVRGDSAAYFCASSPSRQNYEQYFGPGTRLTVT.

This clone has only a few counts. The chain is built from TRBV3-1 (or the pseudogene TRBV3-2) and TRBJ2-2; TRBD1 agrees at 9 bases. The trim removed 3 bases at V and 7 bases at J, leaving 6 bases unmatched. This CDR3 comprises 15 residues. In germline, CDR1 is LGHDT, CDR2 YNNKEL (reference sequence). The CDR3 nucleotides read TGTGCCAGCAGCCACCCGGGACAGGGTATCGGGGAGCTGTTTTTT. Its protein product is CASSHPGQGIGELFF.